The rows below give T cell receptor beta chains drawn from one sample of a study of identical twins. TCRdb ran MiXCR on the 5' RACE reads and lists one entry per CDR3 protein. The sample holds 200,000 to 300,000 distinct CDR3 sequences, roughly 12% seen once. A further study also used this sample, focusing on yellow fever vaccine responses in identical twins.

Sequencing was carried out using memory (CD45RO+) T cells sorted from blood. These receptors all stem from a woman between 18 and 30 years old in good health. Each CDR3 is given with its conserved first and last residue. A D gene is named only where the DNA matches it firmly. Clone size is given for some rows only: seen once, a few or many times, or a class if the clone is expanded.

cdr3_length d_call j_call clone_size v_call cdr3_aa cdr3_nt
14 . TRBJ2-3 . TRBV6-2/TRBV6-3 CASSHPVELDTQYF TGTGCCAGCAGTCACCCGGTGGAATTGGATACGCAGTATTTT
16 TRBD2 TRBJ2-5 . TRBV3-1 CASSRSTSGGLETQYF TGTGCCAGCAGCCGATCGACTAGCGGGGGTTTGGAGACCCAGTACTTC
13 . TRBJ2-3 . TRBV27 CASRRSDTDTQYF TGTGCCAGCAGGCGTAGCGATACAGATACGCAGTATTTT
12 TRBD1 TRBJ1-5 many TRBV20-1 CSARLGQEPQHF TGCAGTGCTAGACTGGGACAGGAGCCCCAGCATTTT
12 . TRBJ1-5 few TRBV20-1 CSAGSGNQPQHF TGCAGTGCCGGGAGCGGCAATCAGCCCCAGCATTTT
16 . TRBJ2-5 . TRBV2 CASSEEVSRGAETQYF TGTGCCAGCAGTGAAGAAGTCTCTCGGGGGGCAGAGACCCAGTACTTC
17 TRBD1 TRBJ2-3 . TRBV3-1 CATTQFSDRGVTDTQYF TGTGCCACCACCCAATTCTCAGACAGGGGGGTTACAGATACGCAGTATTTT
13 . TRBJ2-7 many TRBV27 CASSSYRSYEQYF TGTGCCAGCAGTTCCTATCGCTCCTACGAGCAGTACTTC
13 . TRBJ2-7 . TRBV18 CASGNRVREEQYF TGTGCCAGTGGAAACAGGGTGCGGGAAGAGCAGTACTTC
14 . TRBJ1-1 many TRBV3-1 CASSLHGGNTEAFF TGTGCCAGCAGCCTGCATGGAGGGAACACTGAAGCTTTCTTT
13 . TRBJ2-5 many TRBV11-3 CASSSGHQETQYF TGTGCCAGCAGCTCGGGACACCAAGAGACCCAGTACTTC
12 . TRBJ1-6 few TRBV11-2 CASRYRDSPLHF TGTGCCAGCAGATACAGGGATTCACCCCTCCACTTT
17 TRBD2 TRBJ2-6 medium-sized TRBV20-1 CSASPGTSGGGANVLTF TGCAGTGCTAGTCCCGGGACTAGCGGGGGGGGGGCCAACGTCCTGACTTTC
12 TRBD1 TRBJ1-6 many TRBV28 CACQGGNSPLHF TGTGCCTGCCAAGGGGGCAATTCACCCCTCCACTTT
13 . TRBJ2-7 . TRBV5-4 CASSLGGFFEQYF TGTGCCAGCAGCTTGGGGGGGTTCTTCGAGCAGTACTTC
19 TRBD2 TRBJ2-6 few TRBV19 CASSVWIAGLASGANVLTF TGTGCCAGTAGTGTATGGATCGCGGGACTAGCGTCTGGGGCCAACGTCCTGACTTTC
17 . TRBJ2-2 . TRBV2 CASSDLGSGARTGELFF TGTGCCAGCAGTGATCTGGGATCGGGGGCACGTACCGGGGAGCTGTTTTTT
12 . TRBJ1-5 many TRBV28 CASSLGNQPQHF TGTGCCAGCAGCTTAGGGAATCAGCCCCAGCATTTT
14 . TRBJ1-2 once TRBV19 CASKTYSSADGYTF TGTGCCAGTAAGACCTACTCATCGGCGGATGGCTACACCTTC
12 . TRBJ2-5 . TRBV3-1 CASSQEDETQYF TGTGCCAGCAGCCAAGAGGACGAGACCCAGTACTTC
13 TRBD2 TRBJ2-2 . TRBV20-1 CSAITGTSGELFF TGCAGTGCTATCACCGGGACTAGCGGGGAGCTGTTTTTT
13 . TRBJ2-7 . TRBV29-1 CSVVKAIPYEQYF TGCAGCGTTGTGAAAGCGATCCCCTACGAGCAGTACTTC
13 . TRBJ1-4 . TRBV5-5 CASSLLTNEKLFF TGTGCCAGCAGCTTGTTGACTAATGAAAAACTGTTTTTT
14 . TRBJ2-7 many TRBV12-3/TRBV12-4 CASSPLTPSYEQYF TGTGCCAGCAGCCCATTAACCCCGTCCTACGAGCAGTACTTC
14 . TRBJ1-1 once TRBV2 CASAKSMMNTEAFF TGTGCCAGCGCAAAGTCGATGATGAACACTGAAGCTTTCTTT
20 TRBD2 TRBJ2-7 few TRBV3-1 CASSQVRGLAGGPSNYEQYF TGTGCCAGCAGCCAAGTTCGAGGACTAGCGGGAGGGCCGAGCAACTACGAGCAGTACTTC
14 TRBD1 TRBJ2-3 few TRBV5-6 CASSRRQGTDTQYF TGTGCCAGCAGCCGAAGACAGGGAACAGATACGCAGTATTTT
16 . TRBJ2-2 few TRBV7-7 CASSLFTPVSSGELFF TGTGCTAGCAGCTTATTCACTCCAGTGAGCTCCGGGGAGCTGTTTTTT
16 TRBD2 TRBJ2-7 . TRBV5-4 CASSLFGGGAVVEQYF TGTGCCAGCAGCTTGTTTGGCGGGGGGGCTGTAGTGGAGCAGTACTTC
14 . TRBJ1-1 few TRBV20-1 CSAGKGDSYTEAFF TGCAGTGCTGGGAAGGGGGACTCGTACACTGAAGCTTTCTTT
12 . TRBJ2-7 few TRBV2 CASSEGYYEQYF TGTGCCAGCAGTGAAGGATACTACGAGCAGTACTTC
16 . TRBJ1-2 many TRBV20-1 CSARRDSGHVSYGYTF TGCAGTGCGCGGCGGGATTCGGGACATGTTTCATATGGCTACACCTTC
12 . TRBJ1-6 many TRBV10-3 CAISESGSPLHF TGTGCCATCAGTGAGTCGGGCTCACCCCTCCACTTT
16 . TRBJ2-3 . TRBV3-1 CASSPRGSTSTDTQYF TGTGCCAGCAGCCCCCGGGGGTCTACTAGCACAGATACGCAGTATTTT
15 . TRBJ2-4 many TRBV28 CASSSYGEAKNIQYF TGTGCCAGCAGTTCCTATGGGGAAGCCAAAAACATTCAGTACTTC
17 TRBD1 TRBJ2-7 few TRBV7-3 CASSLINWDRGQFEQYF TGTGCCAGCAGCTTAATTAATTGGGACAGGGGACAGTTCGAGCAGTACTTC
12 . TRBJ2-7 few TRBV7-2 CASSLQDYEQYF TGTGCCAGCAGCCTCCAAGACTACGAGCAGTACTTC
14 . TRBJ1-1 . TRBV12-3/TRBV12-4 CASSIRRLNTEAFF TGTGCCAGCAGTATTAGACGCCTGAACACTGAAGCTTTCTTT
16 . TRBJ2-2 few TRBV7-6 CASSLAPNRGSRELFF TGTGCCAGCAGCTTAGCACCGAATAGGGGGAGCCGGGAGCTGTTTTTT
14 . TRBJ1-2 many TRBV11-2 CASSLDQGYYGYTF TGTGCCAGCAGCTTAGATCAGGGGTACTATGGCTACACCTTC
16 . TRBJ2-2 many TRBV5-6 CASSLRQLLNTGELFF TGTGCCAGCAGCTTGCGCCAGCTGCTGAACACCGGGGAGCTGTTTTTT
14 . TRBJ2-3 . TRBV10-3 CAIRTILATDTQYF TGTGCCATCAGAACCATACTAGCAACTGATACGCAGTATTTT
14 . TRBJ2-2 . TRBV6-1 CASLGRVKTGELFF TGTGCCAGCCTTGGTCGCGTTAAGACCGGGGAGCTGTTTTTT